These 21 T cell receptor beta chains share one sample of origin, sequenced in a study of blood T cell repertoires in COVID-19. Here immunoSEQ multiplex PCR was the method, and the copy in TCRdb shows in-frame clones only, minus some. The sample includes around 71,000 clones, 83% of them seen just once. Material for sequencing was peripheral blood. The source of these receptors is a man aged 30 to 45 with COVID-19, enrolled during active disease.

The genes are TRBV7-9 and TRBJ2-2; TRBD2 matches 9 bases. The V segment lost 0 bases and the J segment 1 base; nucleotides outside the gene matches: 6. The CDR3 is 18 amino acids. Germline-derived CDR1 and CDR2 are SEHNR and FQNEAQ (reference sequence). In DNA, the CDR3 is TGTGCCAGCAGCTTAGCGTTGACTAGCGGACTGAACACCGGGGAGCTGTTTTTT. Translating it yields CASSLALTSGLNTGELFF.

This sequence joins TRBV4-1 and TRBJ1-5; TRBD1 aligns across 8 bases. From germline, CDR1 is MGHRA and CDR2 YSYEKL. J was trimmed by 6 bases and V by 0 bases; bases with no gene match: 7. The CDR3 loop spans 16 amino acids. CDR3 protein: CASSQELQGVGQPQHF. DNA of the CDR3: TGCGCCAGCAGCCAAGAACTACAGGGGGTTGGTCAGCCCCAGCATTTT.

This clone is a singleton in its sample. The chain uses TRBV30 and TRBJ1-3, with unresolved D. CDR1 and CDR2 (germline): GTSNPN, SVGIG (reference sequence). Trimming shortened V by 0 bases and J by 0 bases, and 3 bases separated the two germline ends. The CDR3 has 13 amino acids. CDR3 amino acids: CAWSVASGNTIYF. CDR3 sequence (DNA): TGTGCCTGGAGTGTGGCCTCTGGAAACACCATATATTTT.

This clone was picked up a small number of times. The CDR3 DNA is TGTGCCATCAGTGAGAGGGGACAGGGGGCCAACACCATATATTTT. Protein sequence: CAISERGQGANTIYF. The chain recombines TRBV10-3 with TRBJ1-3; TRBD1 agrees at 12 bases. The germline V gene has CDR1 ENHRY and CDR2 SYGVKD. The CDR3 consists of 15 residues. After removal of 2 bases from V and 7 bases from J, the junction contained 3 bases not matched to a gene.

This clone was found a few times. The V call is TRBV19, the J call TRBJ1-5, with D possibly matching TRBD1 (6 bases). Trimming took off 5 bases at V and 7 bases at J, with 15 bases between the two ends. Germline V lookup: CDR1 LNHDA, CDR2 SQIVND (reference sequence). The CDR3 loop spans 14 amino acids. The CDR3 is CASSPPEDRQPQHF. The DNA for the CDR3 is TGTGCCAGTAGTCCCCCCGAGGACAGACAGCCCCAGCATTTT.

This clone turned up a few times. The rearrangement uses TRBV28 and TRBJ2-7; D remains ambiguous. The V end was cut by 7 bases, the J end by 1 base, with 8 bases between. This CDR3 has 12 residues. CDR1 and CDR2 (germline): MDHEN, SYDVKM. The CDR3: CASTQQSYEQYF. The CDR3 nucleotides are TGTGCCAGCACTCAACAGTCCTACGAGCAGTACTTC.

The chain couples TRBV3-1 (or the pseudogene TRBV3-2) to TRBJ1-2; D ambiguous. Trimming stripped 0 bases from V and 6 bases from J, with 14 bases between. Germline assignment: CDR1 LGHDT and CDR2 YNNKEL (reference sequence). The CDR3 runs to 15 residues. The CDR3 DNA reads TGTGCCAGCAGCCAAGATCTCGGTGACTGGAATGGCTACACCTTC. Translated: CASSQDLGDWNGYTF.

The chain carries TRBV10-1 and TRBJ1-1; 8 nucleotides match TRBD1. Germline V gene data show CDR1 as WNHNN and CDR2 as SYGVQD (reference sequence). The V segment lost 6 bases and the J segment 1 base; nucleotides outside the gene matches: 4. This CDR3 has 14 amino acids. CDR3 DNA sequence: TGCGCCAGCAGCGGTGGGACAGGGAACACTGAAGCTTTCTTT. Its protein is CASSGGTGNTEAFF.

This clone was seen a single time. The chain joins TRBV10-1 to TRBJ2-2; 7 bases line up with TRBD2. Germline CDR1 WNHNN, CDR2 SYGVQD (reference sequence). The CDR3 length is 15 residues. The J segment lost 4 bases and the V segment lost 3 bases, leaving 5 bases of the junction unmatched. The CDR3 DNA reads as TGCGCCAGCAGTGACGGTACGGGAGGCACCGGGGAGCTGTTTTTT. Its protein is CASSDGTGGTGELFF.

V usage is TRBV7-2 and J usage is TRBJ1-4, with a tentative D call TRBD1 (6 bases). Germline V gene data show CDR1 as SGHTA and CDR2 as FQGNSA. Trimming left V 8 bases short and J 8 bases short, with 12 bases between. The length of the CDR3 is 12 residues. The CDR3 reads CASRTAGEKLFF. The CDR3 nucleotides read TGTGCCAGCCGGACAGCAGGCGAAAAACTGTTTTTT. The complete variable domain, with remaining parts taken from reference TRBV7-2 and TRBJ1-4, reads GAGVSQSPSNKVTEKGKDVELRCDPISGHTALYWYRQSLGQGLEFLIYFQGNSAPDKSGLPSDRFSAERTGGSVSTLTIQRTQQEDSAVYLCASRTAGEKLFFGSGTQLSVL.

The chain couples TRBV19 to TRBJ2-7; 8 positions agree with TRBD2. Germline V lookup: CDR1 LNHDA, CDR2 SQIVND (reference sequence). The V segment lost 3 bases and the J segment 8 bases; nucleotides outside the gene matches: 9. This CDR3 has 14 residues. CDR3 bases: TGTGCCAGTAGTATTTCTAGCGGGCCGCGGCAGCAGTACTTC. Translation gives CASSISSGPRQQYF.

This rearrangement joins TRBV27 to TRBJ1-2; D gene ambiguous. The germline V gene encodes CDR1 MNHEY and CDR2 SMNVEV (reference sequence). This CDR3 has 12 amino acids. V was cut by 5 bases and J by 6 bases, with 10 bases left in between. DNA of the CDR3: TGTGCCAGCAGTCCAGGAGGCGATGGCTACACCTTC. This gives the protein CASSPGGDGYTF.

Comment on this clone: Other DNA sequences in this specimen translate into the identical CDR3. The rearrangement joins TRBV30 to TRBJ2-2; tentatively, D is TRBD1 (5 bases). CDR1 is GTSNPN, CDR2 SVGIG, per germline (reference sequence). The length of the CDR3 is 13 residues. V lost 0 bases to trimming and J lost 4 bases, with 6 bases between them. The CDR3 nucleotides are TGTGCCTGGAGTGTGCAGGGCACCGGGGAGCTGTTTTTT. Translation: CAWSVQGTGELFF.

V usage is TRBV7-9 and J usage is TRBJ2-3, with D maybe TRBD2 (6 bases). There are 14 residues in the CDR3. In germline, CDR1 is SEHNR, CDR2 FQNEAQ (reference sequence). The V end lost 3 bases, the J end lost 1 base, and 8 bases lay between the germline ends. The CDR3 bases are TGTGCCAGCAGCTTTAGCGGAGGCACAGATACGCAGTATTTT. This translates into CASSFSGGTDTQYF.

The CDR3, as DNA: TGTGCCAGCAGCCGTTCTCCCGGGACAGGGTCCGGGGCCAACGTCCTGACTTTC. Encoded protein: CASSRSPGTGSGANVLTF. V and J are TRBV13 and TRBJ2-6; TRBD1 matches 9 bases. Looked up from germline, CDR1 is PRHDT and CDR2 is FYEKMQ (reference sequence). The CDR3 length is 18 residues. The V segment lost 5 bases and the J segment 4 bases; nucleotides outside the gene matches: 12.

V and J are TRBV28 and TRBJ2-7; TRBD1 aligns across 9 bases. The CDR3 totals 16 residues. The V segment lost 3 bases and the J segment 1 base; nucleotides outside the gene matches: 7. CDR1 is MDHEN, CDR2 SYDVKM, per germline. The CDR3 is CASSFADRGDSYEQYF. CDR3 DNA sequence: TGTGCCAGCAGTTTCGCCGACAGGGGGGATTCCTACGAGCAGTACTTC.

This chain uses TRBV7-2 with TRBJ1-4, with 7 bases fitting TRBD1. V shed 1 base and J 5 bases; nucleotides not matched to a gene: 7. Germline CDR1 reads SGHTA; CDR2 reads FQGNSA. This CDR3 spans 16 amino acids. CDR3 residues: CASSLGLQGKNEKLFF. In DNA form, the CDR3 reads TGTGCCAGCAGCTTAGGGCTACAGGGGAAGAATGAAAAACTGTTTTTT.

The chain is built from TRBV7-2 and TRBJ2-2; 7 bases match TRBD1. There are 14 residues in the CDR3. Losses at the gene ends were 7 bases for V and 4 bases for J; bases not matched to a gene: 6. Germline-derived CDR1 and CDR2 are SGHTA and FQGNSA. DNA for the CDR3: TGTGCCAGCAACAAGGGGGCGGTCACCGGGGAGCTGTTTTTT. It is translated as CASNKGAVTGELFF.

The chain is built from TRBV2 and TRBJ2-1, with TRBD1 matching 11 bases. V trimming: 5 bases; J trimming: 13 bases; junction bases outside the gene matches: 25. CDR1 and CDR2 (germline): SNHLY, FYNNEI. There are 19 residues in the CDR3. CDR3 in DNA: TGTGCCAGCAGTTTTTGGACAGGGGGCGCGGCTAGCGGGAATAACCTTCAGTTCTTC. Translating it yields CASSFWTGGAASGNNLQFF.

The chain recombines TRBV28 with TRBJ1-5; unclear D gene. Germline CDR1 and CDR2: MDHEN and SYDVKM. This CDR3 spans 12 amino acids. Trimming shortened V by 7 bases and J by 6 bases, and 10 bases separated the two germline ends. The CDR3 is CASKEGGQPQHF. The CDR3 region has the DNA TGTGCCAGCAAGGAGGGAGGTCAGCCCCAGCATTTT.

The chain carries TRBV2 and TRBJ1-1, with 8 bases fitting TRBD1. The V gene's germline CDR1 is SNHLY and CDR2 FYNNEI. The V gene end was trimmed by 6 bases and the J gene end by 1 base; junction bases not matched to a gene: 1. The CDR3 is 13 residues long. CDR3 residues: CASRGTGNTEAFF. CDR3 DNA sequence: TGTGCCAGCAGAGGGACAGGGAACACTGAAGCTTTCTTT.